The rows below give T cell receptor beta chains drawn from one sample of a study of shared clonotypes between healthy human individuals. TCRdb's copy holds only in-frame clones and misses some; the assay was immunoSEQ multiplex PCR. Among hundreds of thousands of clones listed, about 74% were seen once. The material sequenced was memory CD4+ T cells sorted from blood. These TCRs come from a man aged 30 to 45 in good health. Both conserved end residues are part of each CDR3. D genes are given only for firm matches. Some rows mark clone size as missing; the rest say once, few, many or name a class of expanded clone.

CASSFGSGTDTQYF,TGCGCCAGCAGCTTCGGGTCTGGCACAGATACGCAGTATTTT,TRBV5-1,TRBJ2-3,-,-
CASSFGNSGRLGNEQFF,TGTGCCAGCAGCTTCGGCAATAGCGGGAGGTTGGGAAATGAGCAGTTCTTC,TRBV7-9,TRBJ2-1,TRBD2,-
CANQRTSVADTQYF,TGTGCCAACCAGCGGACTAGCGTGGCAGATACGCAGTATTTT,TRBV13,TRBJ2-3,TRBD2,once
CASSQEYPLYEQYF,TGTGCCAGCAGCCAGGAATATCCCCTATACGAGCAGTACTTC,TRBV11-2,TRBJ2-7,-,-
CASSFPGADIQYF,TGTGCCAGCAGCTTCCCCGGCGCGGACATTCAGTACTTC,TRBV11-2,TRBJ2-4,-,-
CASSSPLTDTQYF,TGTGCCAGCAGTTCCCCTCTCACAGATACGCAGTATTTT,TRBV27,TRBJ2-3,-,-
CASSPSRQGFTGELFF,TGTGCCAGCAGCCCAAGCCGACAGGGCTTCACCGGGGAGCTGTTTTTT,TRBV7-9,TRBJ2-2,TRBD1,-
CASSQQGATEQFF,TGTGCCAGCAGCCAACAGGGGGCCACTGAGCAGTTCTTC,TRBV7-3,TRBJ2-1,TRBD1,-
CASSQQGAGELFF,TGTGCCAGCAGCCAACAGGGGGCCGGGGAGCTGTTTTTT,TRBV5-4,TRBJ2-2,TRBD1,-
CASSAGQGDGYTF,TGCGCCAGCAGCGCGGGACAGGGGGATGGCTACACCTTC,TRBV5-1,TRBJ1-2,TRBD1,-
CASSETSGDTDTQYF,TGTGCCAGCAGCGAGACTAGCGGGGACACAGATACGCAGTATTTT,TRBV9,TRBJ2-3,TRBD2,-
CASREISNQPQHF,TGCGCCAGCAGAGAGATTTCTAATCAGCCCCAGCATTTT,TRBV10-2,TRBJ1-5,-,-
CASVPPGQGTEAFF,TGTGCCAGCGTACCTCCGGGACAGGGCACTGAAGCTTTCTTT,TRBV28,TRBJ1-1,TRBD1,-
CASSLGSYSTDTQYF,TGTGCCAGCAGCTTAGGGTCATATAGCACAGATACGCAGTATTTT,TRBV11-3,TRBJ2-3,-,-
CASSYDRGLGYTF,TGTGCCAGCAGTTACGACAGGGGCCTCGGCTACACCTTC,TRBV28,TRBJ1-2,TRBD1,many
CTGGYEQYF,TGCACTGGGGGGTACGAGCAGTACTTC,TRBV20-1,TRBJ2-7,-,-
CASFRAGSYNEQFF,TGTGCCAGCTTTAGAGCGGGCTCCTACAATGAGCAGTTCTTC,TRBV2,TRBJ2-1,-,many
CASSLQGGDHNEQFF,TGCGCCAGCAGCTTACAAGGGGGCGATCACAATGAGCAGTTCTTC,TRBV5-1,TRBJ2-1,TRBD1,-